These T cell receptor beta chains were read from a single sample in a study of shared clonotypes between healthy human individuals. Using immunoSEQ multiplex PCR, the repertoire was profiled, and TCRdb retains in-frame clones only, with some absent. The sample includes 470,000 or so clones, about 84% of them seen just once. The sample was PBMCs. These receptor sequences come from a woman between 40 and 55 years old in good health. Some clones in this sample may be carry-over from other donors' samples. CDR3s include the opening cysteine and the closing phenylalanine or tryptophan. D genes are given only for firm matches. Only part of the rows carry a size: once, few, many, or a class if the clone is expanded.

D: TRBD1; V: TRBV18; J: TRBJ2-1; size: -; CDR3: CASSQNRGRANEQFF; DNA: TGTGCCAGCTCCCAGAACAGGGGACGAGCGAATGAGCAGTTCTTC
D: TRBD2; V: TRBV11-2; J: TRBJ2-1; size: -; CDR3: CASSLVASGTNEQFF; DNA: TGTGCCAGCAGCTTAGTTGCTAGCGGGACCAATGAGCAGTTCTTC
D: TRBD2; V: TRBV5-1; J: TRBJ2-5; size: -; CDR3: CASSSLPASGSRETQYF; DNA: TGCGCCAGCAGCTCCCTGCCAGCTAGCGGGAGTCGAGAGACCCAGTACTTC
D: -; V: TRBV7-2; J: TRBJ2-3; size: -; CDR3: CASSPDTRSTDTQYF; DNA: TGTGCCAGCAGCCCGGACACTCGAAGCACAGATACGCAGTATTTT
D: TRBD1; V: TRBV5-1; J: TRBJ2-5; size: few; CDR3: CASSDHRGRVTQYF; DNA: TGCGCCAGCAGCGATCACAGGGGGCGGGTGACCCAGTACTTC
D: -; V: TRBV6-1; J: TRBJ2-5; size: once; CDR3: CAISGGPQETQYF; DNA: TGTGCCATCAGCGGAGGTCCACAAGAGACCCAGTACTTC
D: TRBD1; V: TRBV30; J: TRBJ1-5; size: -; CDR3: CAWKPGTGFQPQHF; DNA: TGTGCCTGGAAACCCGGGACAGGGTTTCAGCCCCAGCATTTT
D: TRBD1; V: TRBV5-3; J: TRBJ1-2; size: -; CDR3: CARSYRRDRGSSVYGYTF; DNA: TGTGCCAGAAGCTACCGACGGGACAGGGGCTCTTCCGTCTATGGCTACACCTTC
D: TRBD2; V: TRBV7-2; J: TRBJ2-1; size: -; CDR3: CASSLSGRAGDEQFF; DNA: TGTGCCAGCAGCTTAAGCGGGAGGGCCGGGGATGAGCAGTTCTTC
D: TRBD1; V: TRBV11-3; J: TRBJ2-3; size: -; CDR3: CASSRTGGGDTQYF; DNA: TGTGCCAGCAGCCGGACAGGGGGTGGGGATACGCAGTATTTT
D: TRBD1; V: TRBV13; J: TRBJ2-7; size: -; CDR3: CASSPGQVSYEQYF; DNA: TGTGCCAGCAGCCCCGGACAGGTTTCCTACGAGCAGTACTTC
D: -; V: TRBV4-1; J: TRBJ2-7; size: -; CDR3: CASSPKTGSYEQYF; DNA: TGCGCCAGCAGCCCAAAAACAGGATCCTACGAGCAGTACTTC
D: TRBD2; V: TRBV2; J: TRBJ2-5; size: -; CDR3: CALGTSAQETQYF; DNA: TGTGCCTTAGGGACTAGCGCCCAAGAGACCCAGTACTTC
D: TRBD1; V: TRBV29-1; J: TRBJ2-3; size: once; CDR3: CSVDRTGSYTDTQYF; DNA: TGCAGCGTGGATCGGACAGGGAGCTACACAGATACGCAGTATTTT
D: TRBD1; V: TRBV13; J: TRBJ1-4; size: -; CDR3: CASSLRQGSEKLFF; DNA: TGTGCCAGCAGCTTAAGACAGGGCAGTGAAAAACTGTTTTTT